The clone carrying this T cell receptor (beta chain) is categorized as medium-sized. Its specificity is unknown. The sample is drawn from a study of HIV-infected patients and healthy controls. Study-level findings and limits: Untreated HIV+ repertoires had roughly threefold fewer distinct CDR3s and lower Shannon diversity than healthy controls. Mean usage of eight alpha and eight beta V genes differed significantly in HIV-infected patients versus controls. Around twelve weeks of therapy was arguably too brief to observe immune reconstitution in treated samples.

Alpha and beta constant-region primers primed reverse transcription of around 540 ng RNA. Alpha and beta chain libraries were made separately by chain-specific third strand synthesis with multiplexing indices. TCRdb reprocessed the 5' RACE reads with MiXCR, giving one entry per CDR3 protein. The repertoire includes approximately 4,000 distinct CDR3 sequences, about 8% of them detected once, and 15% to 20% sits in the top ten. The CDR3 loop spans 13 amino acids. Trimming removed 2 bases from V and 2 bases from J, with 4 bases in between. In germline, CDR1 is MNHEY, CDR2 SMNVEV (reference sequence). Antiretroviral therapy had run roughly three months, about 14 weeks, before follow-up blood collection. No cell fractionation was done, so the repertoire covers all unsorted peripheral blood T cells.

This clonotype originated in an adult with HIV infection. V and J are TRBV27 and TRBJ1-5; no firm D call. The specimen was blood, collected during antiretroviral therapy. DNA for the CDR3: TGTGCCAGCAGTTTAGCGGGCAATCAGCCCCAGCATTTT. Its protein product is CASSLAGNQPQHF.